The 22 T cell receptor beta chains given below trace back to one sample, sequenced in a study of siplizumab effects on memory and regulatory T cells (dated by TCRdb to about 2019). Receptor libraries were prepared by the immunoSEQ multiplex PCR assay. In its TCRdb copy, this immuneACCESS table keeps in-frame sequences only and misses some clones. Where compared with another copy, unresolved V genes explain less than half of these, and the others have no known cause. The sample table shows around 100,000 clones, and around 90% are seen once. The top ten hold 1% to 1.3% of the sample. Material for sequencing was CD4+ T cells sorted from blood. These receptors all come from a human donor in good health.

This chain joins TRBV4-2 and TRBJ2-7; possibly TRBD2 for D (6 bases). The CDR3 is 13 residues long. The ends were cut back, 6 bases at V and 3 bases at J, with 12 bases in the middle. Germline V gives CDR1 LGHNA, CDR2 YNFKEQ. The CDR3 DNA is TGTGCCAGCAGTCATTCGGGGGTCTACGAGCAGTACTTC. This sequence encodes CASSHSGVYEQYF.

The rearrangement links TRBV7-9 to TRBJ1-2; weak D call: TRBD1 (6 bases). From germline, CDR1 is SEHNR and CDR2 FQNEAQ (reference sequence). Trimming cost V 10 bases and J 3 bases, with 27 bases left between them. CDR3 size: 17 residues. This chain's CDR3 is CANTPGGVADGYYGYTF. The CDR3 DNA sequence: TGTGCCAATACGCCTGGGGGCGTCGCGGACGGGTACTATGGCTACACCTTC. Using reference TRBV7-9 and TRBJ1-2 for the parts outside the CDR3, the full variable domain is DTGVSQNPRHKITKRGQNVTFRCDPISEHNRLYWYRQTLGQGPEFLTYFQNEAQLEKSRLLSDRFSAERPKGSFSTLEIQRTEQGDSAMYLCANTPGGVADGYYGYTFGSGTRLTVV.

The chain recombines TRBV6-1 with TRBJ1-5, with no clear D. This CDR3 has 13 residues. Between the trimmed V and J ends, which lost 6 bases and 0 bases, there was a span of 6 bases. The germline CDR1 and CDR2 sequences are MNHNS and SASEGT. In DNA form, the CDR3 reads TGTGCCAGCAGGCGGAATAGCAATCAGCCCCAGCATTTT. This encodes CASRRNSNQPQHF.

The chain links TRBV28 to TRBJ2-7, with a tentative D call TRBD1 (6 bases). V gave up 6 bases and J gave up 3 bases, with 18 bases separating them. There are 15 residues in the CDR3. Germline V gene lookup returns CDR1 MDHEN and CDR2 SYDVKM. The CDR3 DNA follows: TGTGCCAGCAGCTCCTCGGGACAAGAAATCTACGAGCAGTACTTC. This codes for CASSSSGQEIYEQYF.

The chain couples TRBV14 to TRBJ1-1, with D perhaps TRBD1 (5 bases). V was trimmed by 0 bases and J by 0 bases, leaving 11 bases between them. This CDR3 has 16 residues. Germline V CDR1 and CDR2: SGHDN, FVKESK. The CDR3 bases are TGTGCCAGCAGCCAAGAGCCAGGGCGAATGAACACTGAAGCTTTCTTT. This translates into CASSQEPGRMNTEAFF. Filled out from reference TRBV14 and TRBJ1-1, the complete variable domain reads EAGVTQFPSHSVIEKGQTVTLRCDPISGHDNLYWYRRVMGKEIKFLLHFVKESKQDESGMPNNRFLAERTGGTYSTLKVQPAELEDSGVYFCASSQEPGRMNTEAFFGQGTRLTVV.

The V gene is TRBV9, the J gene TRBJ2-5; the D gene could be TRBD1 or TRBD2 (5 bases each). Germline V gives CDR1 SGDLS, CDR2 YYNGEE. V was clipped by 2 bases and J by 2 bases, with 10 bases between them. The CDR3 has 14 residues. The CDR3 loop reads CASSVSGTQETQYF. The CDR3 DNA reads as TGTGCCAGCAGCGTCTCCGGGACGCAAGAGACCCAGTACTTC.

The DNA for the CDR3 is TGTGCCAGCAGCACAACAGGGAGGGAGCCCCAGCATTTT. Encoded protein: CASSTTGREPQHF. The chain joins TRBV7-9 to TRBJ1-5; D might be TRBD1 (6 bases). Trimming took 5 bases from V and 8 from J, leaving 13 bases between them. The CDR3 runs to 13 residues. Looked up from germline, CDR1 is SEHNR and CDR2 is FQNEAQ (reference sequence).

The chain links TRBV2 to TRBJ2-1, with 10 bases aligning to TRBD1. This CDR3 is built from 16 residues. The germline V gene encodes CDR1 SNHLY and CDR2 FYNNEI. V trimming: 6 bases; J trimming: 7 bases; junction bases outside the gene matches: 12. CDR3: CASSRRGGQGTNEQFF. The CDR3 region has the DNA TGTGCCAGCAGCCGTCGAGGGGGACAGGGGACTAATGAGCAGTTCTTC.

The sample holds one count of this clone. V is TRBV7-6 and J is TRBJ2-1, with TRBD2 as a possible D gene (5 bases). The CDR3 is 15 amino acids. Germline CDR1 is SGHVS and CDR2 is FNYEAQ. V was trimmed by 5 bases and J by 2 bases, leaving 13 bases between them. Here the CDR3 reads CASSLSAGTYNEQFF. Here the CDR3 DNA reads TGTGCCAGCAGCCTCTCCGCGGGCACCTACAATGAGCAGTTCTTC.

V gene TRBV4-1 combines with J gene TRBJ2-2; 8 nucleotides align to TRBD2. V lost 4 bases and J lost 7; bases outside the gene matches: 17. Germline loops: CDR1 MGHRA, CDR2 YSYEKL. This CDR3 spans 18 amino acids. CDR3 sequence: CASSLKPTGGRSLGELFF. CDR3 DNA sequence: TGCGCCAGCAGCCTCAAACCGACGGGCGGGAGGAGCCTCGGGGAGCTGTTTTTT.

The V and J genes are TRBV9 and TRBJ2-2, with D possibly being TRBD1 or TRBD2 (5 bases each). This CDR3 is built from 18 residues. Germline V CDR1 and CDR2: SGDLS, YYNGEE. V was pared by 4 bases and J by 1 base, with 20 bases between. The CDR3 DNA reads as TGTGCCAGCAGCCCAGGGTCTAGCAGAATCAAGAACACCGGGGAGCTGTTTTTT. As protein: CASSPGSSRIKNTGELFF. The whole variable domain, remainder taken from reference TRBV9 and TRBJ2-2, is DSGVTQTPKHLITATGQRVTLRCSPRSGDLSVYWYQQSLDQGLQFLIQYYNGEERAKGNILERFSAQQFPDLHSELNLSSLELGDSALYFCASSPGSSRIKNTGELFFGEGSRLTVL.

V usage is TRBV5-1 and J usage is TRBJ2-3; the match to TRBD2 covers 9 bases. V shed 2 bases, J shed 4 bases, and the junction held 8 bases outside the gene matches. The CDR3 is 16 amino acids. Germline values: CDR1 SGHRS, CDR2 YFSETQ. The CDR3, as DNA: TGCGCCAGCAGCTTCGGAGCTAGCGGGAACTCAGATACGCAGTATTTT. It is translated as CASSFGASGNSDTQYF.

The V gene is TRBV7-8, the J gene TRBJ2-2; no definite D call. Germline V lookup: CDR1 SGHVS, CDR2 FQNEAQ. Trimming removed 5 bases from V and 0 bases from J, with 19 bases in between. This CDR3 comprises 18 residues. The CDR3 DNA reads TGTGCCAGCAGCCAGTCCTTGGTGGGAATTACGAACACCGGGGAGCTGTTTTTT. Translated, it gives CASSQSLVGITNTGELFF.

This chain connects TRBV27 to TRBJ1-4, with TRBD1 matching over 7 bases. Germline assignment: CDR1 MNHEY and CDR2 SMNVEV (reference sequence). V shed 2 bases, J shed 7 bases, and the junction held 7 bases outside the gene matches. The CDR3 is made up of 15 amino acids. The CDR3 sequence: CASSLGQVGGEKLFF. CDR3 coding DNA: TGTGCCAGCAGTTTAGGACAGGTCGGTGGTGAAAAACTGTTTTTT.

This chain connects TRBV7-9 to TRBJ2-1; TRBD2 matches at 13 bases. Losses at the gene ends were 3 bases for V and 0 bases for J; bases not matched to a gene: 2. Germline loops: CDR1 SEHNR, CDR2 FQNEAQ (reference sequence). CDR3 length equals 17 residues. The CDR3 spells CASSFGLAGVSYNEQFF. The CDR3 coding sequence is TGTGCCAGCAGCTTCGGACTAGCGGGAGTCTCCTACAATGAGCAGTTCTTC.

This chain uses TRBV5-1 with TRBJ1-5; D ambiguous. The CDR3 runs 13 residues. V gave up 0 bases and J gave up 10 bases, with 11 bases separating them. Germline lookup yields CDR1 SGHRS and CDR2 YFSETQ. Here the CDR3 reads CASSLAGDTPQHF. CDR3 DNA sequence: TGCGCCAGCAGCTTGGCGGGTGACACACCCCAGCATTTT.

The V call is TRBV7-2, the J call TRBJ2-7, with TRBD1 identical over 7 bases. From germline, CDR1 is SGHTA and CDR2 FQGNSA. The J segment lost 0 bases and the V segment lost 3 bases, leaving 2 bases of the junction unmatched. This CDR3 has 14 amino acids. In DNA, the CDR3 is TGTGCCAGCAGCTTTCGGGACAGCTCCTACGAGCAGTACTTC. Amino acid sequence: CASSFRDSSYEQYF.

This clone was observed a single time. This chain uses TRBV5-6 with TRBJ2-4; 7 nucleotides line up with TRBD1. Germline values: CDR1 SGHDT, CDR2 YYEEEE. The CDR3 consists of 13 residues. V was clipped by 3 bases and J by 8 bases; unmatched bases: 5. The DNA of the CDR3 is TGTGCCAGCAGCTCGACAGGGTCGGACATTCAGTACTTC. It translates to CASSSTGSDIQYF.

The chain recombines TRBV19 with TRBJ2-3, with 15 bases identical to TRBD2. Germline V CDR1 and CDR2: LNHDA, SQIVND (reference sequence). Trimming at V came to 6 bases and at J to 6 bases, leaving 25 bases not matched to a gene. CDR3 length: 22 amino acids. The CDR3 DNA reads as TGTGCCAGTAGCCTAGCCTTCCGAAATTTGGCTCGGACTAGCGGGAGGGCCGATACGCAGTATTTT. Protein sequence: CASSLAFRNLARTSGRADTQYF.

The chain couples TRBV7-3 to TRBJ1-1, with 7 bases lining up with TRBD1. The length of the CDR3 is 15 residues. The V gene's germline CDR1 is SGHTA and CDR2 FQGTGA. The trim removed 4 bases at V and 4 bases at J, leaving 9 bases unmatched. In nucleotides, the CDR3 is TGTGCCAGCAGCTACGGGACAGCTAGTGTCACTGAAGCTTTCTTT. Translated: CASSYGTASVTEAFF.

The chain joins TRBV28 to TRBJ1-5, with D tentatively TRBD1 (6 bases). Trimming took off 7 bases at V and 8 bases at J, with 12 bases between the two ends. Germline values: CDR1 MDHEN, CDR2 SYDVKM. The CDR3 has 12 residues. CDR3 residues: CASTKGGEPQHF. In DNA form, the CDR3 reads TGTGCCAGCACCAAAGGGGGGGAGCCCCAGCATTTT.

This clone has only one observation. The J gene is TRBJ2-7, the V gene TRBV5-1; the match to TRBD1 covers 7 bases. The germline V gene has CDR1 SGHRS and CDR2 YFSETQ. V lost 0 bases and J lost 5; bases outside the gene matches: 5. This CDR3 contains 14 residues. Here the CDR3 DNA reads TGCGCCAGCAGCTTGGCGACAGGGTCCCACGAGCAGTACTTC. Translation gives CASSLATGSHEQYF.